The present entry profiles one T cell receptor (beta chain) with its context. Its target is not known. The entry originates in a study of CD8 T cells in ankylosing spondylitis. TCRdb re-analysed the 5' RACE reads in MiXCR, keeping a single row per CDR3 protein. In the table there are 750,000 to 850,000 distinct CDR3 sequences, around 11% of which are singletons. Whole-study findings and limits: Earlier studies detected some motif variants in reactive arthritis synovial fluid and blood. In ankylosing spondylitis blood, a motif of about 8 highly homologous TCR beta variants appeared characteristic. Relatively scarce in peripheral blood, disease-linked clones were CD8+. Matched synovial fluid from ankylosing spondylitis patients was reported to be enriched for disease-linked clones.

Trimming removed 5 bases from V and 3 bases from J, with 14 bases in between. CDR3 length: 15 residues. Germline loops: CDR1 MNHEY, CDR2 SMNVEV (reference sequence). The specimen sequenced was blood, either unsorted or a sorted T cell fraction (not recorded which). The chain carries TRBV27 and TRBJ1-3; no clear D gene. The sequence came from a male donor with ankylosing spondylitis. The chain's CDR3 is CASSPWGTRGNTIYF. The DNA for the CDR3 is TGTGCCAGCAGTCCTTGGGGTACTCGTGGAAACACCATATATTTT.